Listed below are T cell receptor beta chains from one sample, sequenced in a study of chemoradiotherapy in HPV16-positive cancers. Sequencing used immunoSEQ multiplex PCR; TCRdb keeps in-frame clones, though not all of them. The repertoire holds about 68,000 clones, with around nine tenths as singletons. The sequencing here drew on blood, taken from a patient who underwent chemoradiotherapy. These receptors all come from a human donor with HPV-associated anogenital cancer. Both conserved end residues are part of each CDR3. A D gene is named only where the DNA matches it firmly. Only some rows state a clone size, as once, few, many or a class for expanded clones.

CDR3 protein: CASKGGGQPTEAFF; CDR3 DNA: TGTGCCAGCAAGGGGGGGGGACAGCCCACTGAAGCTTTCTTT; V gene: TRBV2; J gene: TRBJ1-1; D gene: TRBD1; clone size: -
CDR3 protein: CASSIRSDVSNYGYTF; CDR3 DNA: TGTGCCAGTAGTATCCGTTCCGACGTATCTAACTATGGCTACACCTTC; V gene: TRBV19; J gene: TRBJ1-2; D gene: -; clone size: -
CDR3 protein: CASSPSGGPTDTQYF; CDR3 DNA: TGTGCCAGCAGCCCCAGCGGGGGCCCCACAGATACGCAGTATTTT; V gene: TRBV5-6; J gene: TRBJ2-3; D gene: TRBD2; clone size: -
CDR3 protein: CASSLEYRGPLHF; CDR3 DNA: TGTGCCAGCAGCTTAGAATACAGGGGGCCCCTCCACTTT; V gene: TRBV7-9; J gene: TRBJ1-6; D gene: TRBD1; clone size: -
CDR3 protein: CASSLFYSPLHF; CDR3 DNA: TGTGCCAGCAGCTTATTTTATTCACCCCTCCACTTT; V gene: TRBV7-3; J gene: TRBJ1-6; D gene: -; clone size: -
CDR3 protein: CASSQTGQIYEQYF; CDR3 DNA: TGTGCCAGCAGTCAGACAGGACAGATCTACGAGCAGTACTTC; V gene: TRBV6-1; J gene: TRBJ2-7; D gene: -; clone size: -
CDR3 protein: CASSYKTTGELFF; CDR3 DNA: TGTGCCAGCAGTTACAAAACCACCGGGGAGCTGTTTTTT; V gene: TRBV6-5; J gene: TRBJ2-2; D gene: -; clone size: -
CDR3 protein: CASSVSRVGTEAFF; CDR3 DNA: TGTGCCAGCAGTGTGAGCAGGGTAGGCACTGAAGCTTTCTTT; V gene: TRBV2; J gene: TRBJ1-1; D gene: -; clone size: -
CDR3 protein: CASRQTGEGQPQHF; CDR3 DNA: TGTGCCAGCAGGCAGACAGGGGAAGGCCAGCCCCAGCATTTT; V gene: TRBV6-6; J gene: TRBJ1-5; D gene: TRBD1; clone size: -
CDR3 protein: CASKVGTQYF; CDR3 DNA: TGTGCCAGCAAAGTAGGGACGCAGTATTTT; V gene: TRBV2; J gene: TRBJ2-3; D gene: -; clone size: -
CDR3 protein: CASSPPAPRDEQFF; CDR3 DNA: TGTGCCAGTAGCCCCCCGGCCCCAAGGGATGAGCAGTTCTTC; V gene: TRBV19; J gene: TRBJ2-1; D gene: -; clone size: -
CDR3 protein: CASSSESVLNTGELFF; CDR3 DNA: TGTGCCAGCAGCTCAGAGTCGGTCCTCAACACCGGGGAGCTGTTTTTT; V gene: TRBV7-9; J gene: TRBJ2-2; D gene: -; clone size: once
CDR3 protein: CASSYSIGQGYEQYF; CDR3 DNA: TGTGCCAGCAGTTACTCGATAGGACAGGGATACGAGCAGTACTTC; V gene: TRBV6-6; J gene: TRBJ2-7; D gene: TRBD1; clone size: -
CDR3 protein: CASSQDPEIAGELFF; CDR3 DNA: TGTGCCAGCAGCCAGGACCCAGAGATAGCCGGGGAGCTGTTTTTT; V gene: TRBV5-5; J gene: TRBJ2-2; D gene: -; clone size: -
CDR3 protein: CASSLVGQSSYNSPLHF; CDR3 DNA: TGTGCCAGCAGCTTAGTGGGACAGAGCTCCTATAATTCACCCCTCCACTTT; V gene: TRBV11-2; J gene: TRBJ1-6; D gene: TRBD1; clone size: -
CDR3 protein: CASSEWGGNTGELFF; CDR3 DNA: TGTGCCAGCAGTGAATGGGGGGGTAACACCGGGGAGCTGTTTTTT; V gene: TRBV2; J gene: TRBJ2-2; D gene: TRBD2; clone size: -